These 27 T cell receptor beta chains were sequenced from one sample in a study of cytomegalovirus exposure and HLA in healthy donors. This PCR relied on a set of 60 Vbeta primers and 13 Jbeta primers. Method: immunoSEQ multiplex PCR; TCRdb's copy keeps in-frame clones and lacks some. The sample holds approximately 150,000 clones, 75% seen once. The sample taken for sequencing was PBMCs. The source of these receptors is a man aged 35 to 55 in good health and CMV-seronegative.

V and J are TRBV5-8 and TRBJ1-5; 9 bases agree with TRBD1. CDR1 and CDR2 from the germline V gene are SGHTS and YDEGEE. The CDR3 is 15 amino acids. V shed 0 bases, J shed 12 bases, and the junction held 10 bases outside the gene matches. This CDR3 is CASSLVRTGALYQHF. DNA for the CDR3: TGTGCCAGCAGCTTGGTACGGACAGGGGCGTTGTACCAGCATTTT.

The V gene is TRBV9, the J gene TRBJ2-1; a weak D match, TRBD1 (6 bases). Deletions cut 3 bases from V and 12 bases from J, with 22 bases between. The germline CDR1 and CDR2 sequences are SGDLS and YYNGEE. The CDR3 length is 15 residues. CDR3 bases: TGTGCCAGCAGCGCCCGCCGGGACACCCTTGGGGGGCAGTTCTTC. Translated: CASSARRDTLGGQFF.

This chain connects TRBV29-1 to TRBJ2-1, with D unresolved. This CDR3 is 14 amino acids long. The germline V gene encodes CDR1 SQVTM and CDR2 ANQGSEA. Trimming took off 5 bases at V and 0 bases at J, with 11 bases between the two ends. CDR3 bases: TGCAGCGTTCCCCGTGCTAGCTCCTACAATGAGCAGTTCTTC. It translates to CSVPRASSYNEQFF.

The chain employs TRBV7-2 and TRBJ2-7, with 8 positions matching TRBD1. This CDR3 contains 15 residues. Germline assignment: CDR1 SGHTA and CDR2 FQGNSA. V dropped 1 base and J dropped 4; count of bases not matched to a gene: 6. The CDR3 sequence is CASSLVAGGGYEQYF. The CDR3 coding sequence is TGTGCCAGCAGCTTAGTAGCAGGGGGCGGGTACGAGCAGTACTTC.

With regard to this clone: Compared with germline, one end of the junction differs, possibly owing to a read error. The V gene is TRBV7-9, the J gene TRBJ2-3; D might be TRBD1 (6 bases). CDR3 length: 14 amino acids. In germline, CDR1 is SEHNR, CDR2 FQNEAQ (reference sequence). CDR3 nucleotides: TGTTCCAGCAGCTTGACAGGCCCCACAGATACGCAGTATTTT. It is translated as CSSSLTGPTDTQYF.

The rearrangement joins TRBV5-4 to TRBJ1-1; the D gene is possibly TRBD1 (5 bases). The V gene's germline CDR1 is SGHNT and CDR2 YYREEE (reference sequence). Trimming left V 1 base short and J 7 bases short, with 17 bases between. The CDR3 runs 15 residues. The CDR3 region is CASSLSGGVSGEAFF. The DNA for the CDR3 is TGTGCCAGCAGCTTGAGTGGGGGGGTCTCCGGTGAAGCTTTCTTT.

This rearrangement joins TRBV28 to TRBJ2-5; 11 positions match TRBD1. TRBJ2-7 matches the DNA end more closely, so the J call is doubtful. This CDR3 comprises 14 residues. Germline V lookup: CDR1 MDHEN, CDR2 SYDVKM. In DNA, the CDR3 is TGTGCCAGCAGTTCCGGGACAGGGGGATACGAGCAGTACTTC. This sequence encodes CASSSGTGGYEQYF.

The chain joins TRBV2 to TRBJ1-6; D might be TRBD1 (6 bases). Trimming took 6 bases from V and 7 from J, leaving 13 bases between them. Germline values: CDR1 SNHLY, CDR2 FYNNEI. CDR3 length equals 14 residues. The CDR3 spells CASRGTWLNSPLHF. CDR3 DNA: TGTGCCAGCAGAGGGACATGGCTGAATTCACCCCTCCACTTT.

The J gene is TRBJ2-1, the V gene TRBV2; 9 nucleotides align to TRBD2. The CDR3 sequence is 13 residues long. Germline V gives CDR1 SNHLY, CDR2 FYNNEI. After removal of 5 bases from V and 7 bases from J, the junction contained 3 bases not matched to a gene. CDR3 residues: CASSTGLANEQFF. The DNA of the CDR3 is TGTGCCAGCAGTACAGGACTAGCGAATGAGCAGTTCTTC. The variable domain in full, completed from reference TRBV2 and TRBJ2-1, reads EPEVTQTPSHQVTQMGQEVILRCVPISNHLYFYWYRQILGQKVEFLVSFYNNEISEKSEIFDDQFSVERPDGSNFTLKIRSTKLEDSAMYFCASSTGLANEQFFGPGTRLTVL.

This clone appeared once. The chain links TRBV9 to TRBJ1-1; no firm D call. The V end lost 4 bases, the J end lost 2 bases, and 12 bases lay between the germline ends. Germline V gene sequence: CDR1 SGDLS, CDR2 YYNGEE. The CDR3 totals 14 residues. CDR3: CASSPRLLNTEAFF. In nucleotides, the CDR3 is TGTGCCAGCAGCCCGCGCCTCCTCAACACTGAAGCTTTCTTT.

This rearrangement joins TRBV5-1 to TRBJ1-2; no clear D. V lost 0 bases and J 2 bases, leaving 8 bases between the germline ends. Looked up from germline, CDR1 is SGHRS and CDR2 is YFSETQ. The CDR3 is made up of 14 amino acids. The CDR3 protein is CASSLVSENYGYTF. The CDR3, as DNA: TGCGCCAGCAGCTTGGTATCGGAGAACTATGGCTACACCTTC.

The chain uses TRBV6-5 and TRBJ1-1, with D uncertain. CDR3 length: 14 residues. With 0 bases removed from V and 6 bases from J, the gap between germline ends came to 11 bases. Germline values: CDR1 MNHEY, CDR2 SVGAGI. The CDR3 DNA follows: TGTGCCAGCAGTTACTCACGAGGAGGGTCTGAAGCTTTCTTT. Amino acid sequence: CASSYSRGGSEAFF.

The rearrangement links TRBV30 to TRBJ2-1; 8 nucleotides agree with TRBD2. The length of the CDR3 is 15 residues. Per germline, CDR1 GTSNPN and CDR2 SVGIG (reference sequence). Losses at the gene ends were 4 bases for V and 0 bases for J; bases not matched to a gene: 5. The CDR3 here is CAWKPAGGSYNEQFF. The CDR3 nucleotides are TGTGCCTGGAAGCCTGCGGGGGGCTCCTACAATGAGCAGTTCTTC.

This clone was seen more than once but under ten times. The chain is built from TRBV4-1 and TRBJ2-3; possible D gene TRBD1, 6 bases. Germline V gene lookup returns CDR1 MGHRA and CDR2 YSYEKL. V was pared by 2 bases and J by 8 bases, with 8 bases between. CDR3 length equals 12 residues. In nucleotides, the CDR3 is TGCGCCAGCAGCCAACGAGGGGGTACGCAGTATTTT. It yields the protein CASSQRGGTQYF.

The chain couples TRBV15 to TRBJ2-5, with TRBD1 matching 8 bases. Germline trimming cut 4 bases from V and 1 base from J; bases unmatched to any gene: 11. The germline V gene encodes CDR1 LNHNV and CDR2 YYDKDF (reference sequence). The CDR3 is made up of 17 amino acids. The CDR3 sequence: CATSTLTTGQGQETQYF. The CDR3 DNA reads TGTGCCACCAGCACGCTAACTACCGGACAGGGCCAAGAGACCCAGTACTTC.

This chain links TRBV7-2 with TRBJ2-2; 8 positions match TRBD2. Germline V gives CDR1 SGHTA, CDR2 FQGNSA. CDR3 length: 15 residues. Germline trimming cut 4 bases from V and 6 bases from J; bases unmatched to any gene: 7. The CDR3 coding sequence is TGTGCCAGCAGCTCGAACAGCGGGGGTCCCGGGGAGCTGTTTTTT. It is translated as CASSSNSGGPGELFF.

J is TRBJ1-2 and V is TRBV2, with 8 bases matching TRBD1. V was clipped by 5 bases and J by 8 bases; unmatched bases: 7. CDR1 and CDR2 (germline): SNHLY, FYNNEI. The CDR3 has 13 residues. The CDR3 bases are TGTGCCAGCAGTTCTCCGGACAGGGTAGGCTACACCTTC. Translation: CASSSPDRVGYTF.

This clone was observed a single time. The chain couples TRBV30 to TRBJ2-4, with a tentative D call TRBD1 (6 bases). The CDR3 consists of 13 residues. The V end lost 2 bases, the J end lost 10 bases, and 15 bases lay between the germline ends. Germline V gives CDR1 GTSNPN, CDR2 SVGIG (reference sequence). Here the CDR3 DNA reads TGTGCCTGGAGTATAAACAGGGTGGAGATTCAGTACTTC. This codes for CAWSINRVEIQYF.

This clone was observed once. The V and J genes are TRBV27 and TRBJ2-3; D unresolved. With 4 bases removed from V and 4 bases from J, the gap between germline ends came to 6 bases. The CDR3 is made up of 12 amino acids. Germline CDR1 and CDR2: MNHEY and SMNVEV (reference sequence). CDR3 sequence reads: CASSSLSDTQYF. In nucleotides, the CDR3 is TGTGCCAGCAGTTCCCTGTCAGATACGCAGTATTTT.

J is TRBJ2-7 and V is TRBV6-5; D is unresolved. This CDR3 has 15 residues. Germline CDR1 reads MNHEY; CDR2 reads SVGAGI. V was pared by 2 bases and J by 3 bases, with 14 bases between. CDR3 region: CASSYDPSMIYEQYF. CDR3 DNA: TGTGCCAGCAGTTACGATCCTAGTATGATCTACGAGCAGTACTTC.

V is TRBV19 and J is TRBJ2-2; D gene uncertain. Trimming pared 5 bases from V and 5 bases from J, leaving 9 bases between. The CDR3 is made up of 13 amino acids. Per the germline V gene, CDR1 is LNHDA and CDR2 is SQIVND (reference sequence). The CDR3 sequence is CASSATATGELFF. The CDR3 nucleotides are TGTGCCAGTAGTGCCACAGCAACCGGGGAGCTGTTTTTT.

The chain combines TRBV5-6 with TRBJ1-1; tentatively, D is TRBD1 (6 bases). V lost 4 bases and J lost 7, with 17 bases in between. CDR1 is SGHDT, CDR2 YYEEEE, per germline. The CDR3 length is 14 residues. The CDR3 coding sequence is TGTGCCAGCAGCCGGGGGGCCAACGGGCGTGAAGCTTTCTTT. This gives the protein CASSRGANGREAFF.

The DNA for the CDR3 is TGCGCCAGCAGCTTGTATGGGGGAGGAGGCTACACCTTC. This translates into CASSLYGGGGYTF. V gene TRBV5-1 combines with J gene TRBJ1-2, with D possibly matching TRBD1 (5 bases). V lost 1 base, J lost 8 bases, and 12 bases lay in between. Germline V lookup: CDR1 SGHRS, CDR2 YFSETQ. The CDR3 length is 13 residues.

This clone appeared once. The rearrangement joins TRBV9 to TRBJ2-3; 13 positions match TRBD2. The J segment lost 4 bases and the V segment lost 0 bases, leaving 8 bases of the junction unmatched. This CDR3 comprises 18 residues. Germline CDR1 reads SGDLS; CDR2 reads YYNGEE. The CDR3 DNA sequence: TGTGCCAGCAGCGTAGGCACTAGCGGGGGGGCCAAGGCAGATACGCAGTATTTT. The encoded protein is CASSVGTSGGAKADTQYF.

V is TRBV13 and J is TRBJ1-4, with TRBD1 matching 9 bases. The V gene's germline CDR1 is PRHDT and CDR2 FYEKMQ (reference sequence). The CDR3 extends over 17 amino acids. J gave up 8 bases and V 2 bases, and 12 bases lay outside the gene matches. The CDR3 is CASSLRIQGAEGEKLFF. CDR3 in DNA: TGTGCCAGCAGCTTAAGGATACAGGGGGCCGAGGGAGAAAAACTGTTTTTT.

The chain joins TRBV29-1 to TRBJ2-5, with D unclear. V dropped 1 base and J dropped 2 bases, with 5 bases sitting between them. Per germline, CDR1 SQVTM and CDR2 ANQGSEA. This CDR3 region has 12 residues. The CDR3 nucleotides read TGCAGCGTTGAAGGGCAACAAGAGACCCAGTACTTC. Encoded protein: CSVEGQQETQYF.

The chain carries TRBV9 and TRBJ2-2; 9 bases match TRBD2. The CDR3 length is 15 residues. The germline CDR1 and CDR2 sequences are SGDLS and YYNGEE. The ends lost 4 bases at V and 7 bases at J; junction bases unmatched: 8. The CDR3 DNA is TGTGCCAGCAGCCCCACGCGGGGGGGCCTCGGGGAGCTGTTTTTT. This encodes CASSPTRGGLGELFF.